The 5 T cell receptor beta chains below all came from one sample that was sequenced in a study of identical twins. TCRdb reprocessed the 5' RACE reads with MiXCR, giving one entry per CDR3 protein. This sample has about 890,000 distinct CDR3 sequences, with more than 9% found just once. The same specimen was also included in a second study, on yellow fever vaccine responses in identical twins.

Sequencing was performed on PBMCs. The receptors derive from a woman in her late teens or twenties in good health.

DNA of the CDR3: TGTGCCAGCAGTTTTAGGGGGCTGGGGACCGGGGAGCTGTTTTTT. The encoded protein is CASSFRGLGTGELFF. The chain is built from TRBV12-3 or TRBV12-4 and TRBJ2-2; 7 bases match TRBD1. V lost 3 bases and J lost 5; bases outside the gene matches: 6. The CDR3 runs 15 residues.

The sample holds many counts of this clonotype. This rearrangement joins TRBV19 to TRBJ1-1; unclear D gene. V was shortened by 5 bases and J by 0 bases, with 10 bases between the two germline ends. CDR3 length equals 14 residues. Per germline, CDR1 LNHDA and CDR2 SQIVND (reference sequence). The CDR3 bases are TGTGCCAGTAGTCGGGTTCCCATGAACACTGAAGCTTTCTTT. It specifies CASSRVPMNTEAFF.

The V call is TRBV7-2, the J call TRBJ2-1; the D is unclear. V dropped 5 bases and J dropped 6 bases, with 14 bases sitting between them. The CDR3 sequence is 14 residues long. CDR1 and CDR2 (germline): SGHTA, FQGNSA. The CDR3 reads CASSLDGLTNEQFF. CDR3 in DNA: TGTGCCAGCAGCCTCGATGGGCTAACCAATGAGCAGTTCTTC. The full variable domain, in which reference TRBV7-2 and TRBJ2-1 provide the parts outside the CDR3, is GAGVSQSPSNKVTEKGKDVELRCDPISGHTALYWYRQSLGQGLEFLIYFQGNSAPDKSGLPSDRFSAERTGGSVSTLTIQRTQQEDSAVYLCASSLDGLTNEQFFGPGTRLTVL.

This clonotype was recorded a few times. This rearrangement joins TRBV29-1 to TRBJ1-1; D uncertain. The CDR3 has 13 amino acids. Trimming cost V 4 bases and J 3 bases, with 12 bases left between them. The germline CDR1 and CDR2 sequences are SQVTM and ANQGSEA. The CDR3 DNA sequence: TGCAGCGTTGCCTCATTGAGGGACACTGAAGCTTTCTTT. Residues: CSVASLRDTEAFF.

Ten or more counts support this clonotype. This chain links TRBV7-6 with TRBJ2-1, with D possibly matching TRBD2 (6 bases). Germline CDR1 reads SGHVS; CDR2 reads FNYEAQ. The CDR3 loop spans 15 amino acids. The V end lost 5 bases, the J end lost 7 bases, and 18 bases lay between the germline ends. Here the CDR3 DNA reads TGTGCCAGCAGCCCGGGACTGACCCCTAGGAATGAGCAGTTCTTC. This translates into CASSPGLTPRNEQFF.